A selection of T cell receptor beta chains follows, all from one sample in a study of Ad26.COV2.S vaccination and SARS-CoV-2 variants. This table comes from immunoSEQ multiplex PCR, and its TCRdb copy is limited to in-frame clones, with some not included. Here the sample spans a few hundred thousand clones, 80% to 90% being singletons. The sequencing here drew on peripheral blood, taken in a trial of Ad26.COV2.S vaccine versus placebo. The receptors come from a person aged 18-60 years who received the Ad26.COV2.S COVID-19 vaccine or a placebo. Each CDR3 is given with its conserved first and last residue. Each record gives: D gene, clone size, J gene, V gene, CDR3 protein, CDR3 DNA. D genes are given only for firm matches. Where a row states a size, it is once, few, many or the class of an expanded clone; other rows omit it.

D gene: -; clone size: -; J gene: TRBJ1-1; V gene: TRBV7-2; CDR3 protein: CASSLYGEVNTEAFF; CDR3 DNA: TGTGCCAGCAGCTTATACGGGGAAGTGAACACTGAAGCTTTCTTT
D gene: -; clone size: few; J gene: TRBJ2-2; V gene: TRBV27; CDR3 protein: CASSPYLQGPNTGELFF; CDR3 DNA: TGTGCCAGCAGTCCCTATCTTCAGGGACCCAACACCGGGGAGCTGTTTTTT
D gene: -; clone size: -; J gene: TRBJ1-4; V gene: TRBV5-1; CDR3 protein: CASSLAGDNEKLFF; CDR3 DNA: TGCGCCAGCAGCTTGGCGGGGGACAACGAAAAACTGTTTTTT
D gene: -; clone size: -; J gene: TRBJ1-2; V gene: TRBV4-1; CDR3 protein: CASSPVARGDYGYTF; CDR3 DNA: TGCGCCAGCAGCCCGGTGGCACGGGGAGACTATGGCTACACCTTC
D gene: -; clone size: -; J gene: TRBJ1-4; V gene: TRBV24-1; CDR3 protein: CATSDRRAGSGEKLFF; CDR3 DNA: TGTGCCACCAGTGACCGACGGGCAGGGTCGGGCGAAAAACTGTTTTTT
D gene: TRBD2; clone size: -; J gene: TRBJ2-1; V gene: TRBV5-4; CDR3 protein: CASSRGLADYNEQFF; CDR3 DNA: TGTGCCAGCAGCCGGGGACTAGCGGACTACAATGAGCAGTTCTTC
D gene: -; clone size: -; J gene: TRBJ1-4; V gene: TRBV4-3; CDR3 protein: CASSHEGRAGLFF; CDR3 DNA: TGCGCCAGCAGCCACGAGGGACGTGCGGGACTGTTTTTT
D gene: -; clone size: -; J gene: TRBJ2-3; V gene: TRBV19; CDR3 protein: CASSIDLSGNTQYF; CDR3 DNA: TGTGCCAGTAGTATAGATCTAAGTGGGAATACGCAGTATTTT
D gene: -; clone size: -; J gene: TRBJ1-1; V gene: TRBV12-3/TRBV12-4; CDR3 protein: CASSLRRNTEAFF; CDR3 DNA: TGTGCCAGCAGTTTAAGGCGGAACACTGAAGCTTTCTTT
D gene: -; clone size: -; J gene: TRBJ1-1; V gene: TRBV3-1/TRBV3-2; CDR3 protein: CASSQDPRNTEAFF; CDR3 DNA: TGTGCCAGCAGCCAAGATCCGAGGAACACTGAAGCTTTCTTT
D gene: -; clone size: -; J gene: TRBJ2-6; V gene: TRBV2; CDR3 protein: CASIGRGYSGANVLTF; CDR3 DNA: TGTGCCAGCATAGGCAGGGGCTACTCTGGGGCCAACGTCCTGACTTTC
D gene: -; clone size: -; J gene: TRBJ1-1; V gene: TRBV5-4; CDR3 protein: CASSWGTNTEAFF; CDR3 DNA: TGTGCCAGCAGCTGGGGGACGAACACTGAAGCTTTCTTT
D gene: TRBD2; clone size: -; J gene: TRBJ2-2; V gene: TRBV9; CDR3 protein: CASSVHGGTSGRKRAGELFF; CDR3 DNA: TGTGCCAGCAGCGTCCATGGGGGGACTAGCGGGAGAAAGAGGGCCGGGGAGCTGTTTTTT
D gene: TRBD1; clone size: -; J gene: TRBJ2-7; V gene: TRBV9; CDR3 protein: CASNQQGAGYEQYF; CDR3 DNA: TGTGCCAGCAACCAACAGGGGGCGGGATACGAGCAGTACTTC
D gene: -; clone size: -; J gene: TRBJ1-4; V gene: TRBV4-2; CDR3 protein: CASSQERGRAEKLFF; CDR3 DNA: TGTGCCAGCAGCCAAGAGAGGGGGAGGGCTGAAAAACTGTTTTTT
D gene: TRBD1; clone size: -; J gene: TRBJ2-7; V gene: TRBV13; CDR3 protein: CASSLEGQAYEQYF; CDR3 DNA: TGTGCCAGCAGCTTAGAAGGACAGGCCTACGAGCAGTACTTC
D gene: -; clone size: -; J gene: TRBJ1-1; V gene: TRBV5-4; CDR3 protein: CASSLAGGRGAFF; CDR3 DNA: TGTGCCAGCAGCTTGGCCGGGGGGAGGGGAGCTTTCTTT
D gene: TRBD1; clone size: -; J gene: TRBJ1-2; V gene: TRBV19; CDR3 protein: CASRVRETGRLDYGYTF; CDR3 DNA: TGTGCCAGTAGAGTTAGAGAGACAGGGAGGTTGGACTATGGCTACACCTTC
D gene: -; clone size: -; J gene: TRBJ1-5; V gene: TRBV4-1; CDR3 protein: CASSQATGNQPQHF; CDR3 DNA: TGCGCCAGCAGCCAAGCCACCGGGAATCAGCCCCAGCATTTT
D gene: -; clone size: -; J gene: TRBJ2-1; V gene: TRBV20-1; CDR3 protein: CSASLRPYNEQFF; CDR3 DNA: TGCAGTGCTAGTCTTAGACCCTACAATGAGCAGTTCTTC
D gene: TRBD1; clone size: few; J gene: TRBJ1-5; V gene: TRBV30; CDR3 protein: CAWRNRGQLGQPQHF; CDR3 DNA: TGTGCCTGGAGAAACAGGGGGCAATTGGGTCAGCCCCAGCATTTT
D gene: -; clone size: -; J gene: TRBJ1-4; V gene: TRBV6-5; CDR3 protein: CASSLRGNEKLFF; CDR3 DNA: TGTGCCAGCAGTCTAAGGGGTAATGAAAAACTGTTTTTT
D gene: -; clone size: once; J gene: TRBJ2-1; V gene: TRBV27; CDR3 protein: CASSLSWTDYNEQFF; CDR3 DNA: TGTGCCAGCAGTTTATCTTGGACGGATTACAATGAGCAGTTCTTC
D gene: -; clone size: -; J gene: TRBJ2-4; V gene: TRBV19; CDR3 protein: CASNDPQGHIQYF; CDR3 DNA: TGTGCCAGTAACGACCCTCAGGGACACATTCAGTACTTC